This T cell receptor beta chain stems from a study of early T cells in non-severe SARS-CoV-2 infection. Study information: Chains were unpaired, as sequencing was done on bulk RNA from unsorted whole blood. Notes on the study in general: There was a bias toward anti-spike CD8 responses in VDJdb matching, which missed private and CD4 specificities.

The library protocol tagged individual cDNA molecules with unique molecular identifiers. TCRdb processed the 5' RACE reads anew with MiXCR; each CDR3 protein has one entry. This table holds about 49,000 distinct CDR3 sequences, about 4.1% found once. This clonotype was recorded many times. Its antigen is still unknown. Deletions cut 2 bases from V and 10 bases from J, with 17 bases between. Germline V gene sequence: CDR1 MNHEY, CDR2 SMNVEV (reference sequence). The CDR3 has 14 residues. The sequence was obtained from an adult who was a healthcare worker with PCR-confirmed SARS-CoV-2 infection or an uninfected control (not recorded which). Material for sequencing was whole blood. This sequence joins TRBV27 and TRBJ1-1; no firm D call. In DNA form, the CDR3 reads TGTGCCAGCAGTTTAAGTTGGCCCCCGGGTAGAGCTTTCTTT. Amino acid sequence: CASSLSWPPGRAFF.